Below are 15 T cell receptor beta chains sequenced from a single sample in a study of T cell responses to AZD1222 COVID-19 vaccine. Libraries were prepared by immunoSEQ multiplex PCR; TCRdb keeps only in-frame clonotypes and omits some of them. The table lists approximately 65,000 clones, around 75% of them singletons. Sample: peripheral blood, taken on day 0 of AZD1222 vaccination. All receptors come from an adult in good health.

The rearrangement links TRBV7-2 to TRBJ1-5; weak D call: TRBD1 (5 bases). In germline, CDR1 is SGHTA, CDR2 FQGNSA. This CDR3 region has 15 residues. Trimming stripped 5 bases from V and 5 bases from J, with 16 bases between. The CDR3 coding sequence is TGTGCCAGCAGCGTGGACATTACGCTTTATCAGCCCCAGCATTTT. Its translation is CASSVDITLYQPQHF.

The J gene is TRBJ1-5, the V gene TRBV4-3; no clear D gene. Germline CDR1 is LGHNA and CDR2 is YSLEER. The CDR3 extends over 16 amino acids. The V end was cut by 0 bases, the J end by 2 bases, with 11 bases between. DNA of the CDR3: TGCGCCAGCAGCCAAGATAGGGATGCGGGCAATCAGCCCCAGCATTTT. Translated: CASSQDRDAGNQPQHF.

This rearrangement joins TRBV24-1 to TRBJ2-1, with D possibly matching TRBD2 (5 bases). The CDR3 spans 13 residues. The V gene lost 5 bases and the J gene lost 6 bases, with 10 bases spanning the gap. Germline V lookup: CDR1 KGHDR, CDR2 SFDVKD. In DNA form, the CDR3 reads TGTGCCACCAGTGGCCTTACTAGCAATGAGCAGTTCTTC. It encodes CATSGLTSNEQFF.

This chain connects TRBV10-2 to TRBJ1-1, with a weak D call TRBD1 (5 bases). Between the trimmed V and J ends, which lost 2 bases and 1 base, there was a span of 17 bases. The CDR3 is 17 residues long. Germline values: CDR1 WSHSY, CDR2 SAAADI. In DNA, the CDR3 is TGCGCCAGCAGTGAGAGCCGGGACCCATTTTCGAACACTGAAGCTTTCTTT. Its protein is CASSESRDPFSNTEAFF.

This clone has only one observation. This chain links TRBV2 with TRBJ2-7; D remains ambiguous. Between the trimmed V and J ends, which lost 5 bases and 6 bases, there was a span of 5 bases. There are 10 residues in the CDR3. CDR1 and CDR2 from the germline V gene are SNHLY and FYNNEI. The CDR3 loop is CASSRGEQYF. Written as DNA, the CDR3 is TGTGCCAGCAGTAGAGGCGAGCAGTACTTC.

CDR3 in DNA: TGTGCCTCTACAGGGGTCGGCAAACTGAACACTGAAGCTTTCTTT. It specifies CASTGVGKLNTEAFF. The chain employs TRBV30 and TRBJ1-1, with TRBD1 identical over 7 bases. The CDR3 is made up of 15 amino acids. The trim removed 7 bases at V and 0 bases at J, leaving 11 bases unmatched. Germline assignment: CDR1 GTSNPN and CDR2 SVGIG (reference sequence).

The V gene is TRBV7-2, the J gene TRBJ2-7; D unresolved. The CDR3 sequence is 15 residues long. V dropped 5 bases and J dropped 1 base, with 15 bases sitting between them. The germline CDR1 and CDR2 sequences are SGHTA and FQGNSA. In DNA, the CDR3 is TGTGCCAGCAGCACCAAGGGTGGCCCGTCCTACGAGCAGTACTTC. Its protein product is CASSTKGGPSYEQYF.

This chain connects TRBV6-5 to TRBJ1-1; 9 bases align to TRBD1. The CDR3 consists of 14 residues. V trimming: 5 bases; J trimming: 3 bases; junction bases outside the gene matches: 4. CDR1 MNHEY and CDR2 SVGAGI come from the germline V gene. The CDR3, as DNA: TGTGCCAGCAGTAAGGACAGGGGAGACACTGAAGCTTTCTTT. Translated: CASSKDRGDTEAFF.

J is TRBJ1-3 and V is TRBV7-6; maybe TRBD1 (6 bases). The germline V gene encodes CDR1 SGHVS and CDR2 FNYEAQ. V lost 4 bases and J lost 1, with 11 bases in between. CDR3 length: 15 amino acids. CDR3 DNA sequence: TGTGCCAGCAGCTCGATGACAGGATCTGGAAACACCATATATTTT. Amino acid sequence: CASSSMTGSGNTIYF. Full variable domain (remainder filled in from reference TRBV7-6 and TRBJ1-3): GAGVSQSPRYKVTKRGQDVALRCDPISGHVSLYWYRQALGQGPEFLTYFNYEAQQDKSGLPNDRFSAERPEGSISTLTIQRTEQRDSAMYRCASSSMTGSGNTIYFGEGSWLTVV.

The V call is TRBV5-1, the J call TRBJ1-1; D is unresolved. The V gene lost 4 bases and the J gene lost 1 base, with 11 bases spanning the gap. The CDR3 is made up of 14 amino acids. CDR1 and CDR2 (germline): SGHRS, YFSETQ. CDR3 nucleotide sequence: TGCGCCAGCAGCCTCGCGGTGGAGAACACTGAAGCTTTCTTT. Amino acid sequence: CASSLAVENTEAFF.

V and J are TRBV7-2 and TRBJ2-3; 9 positions match TRBD2. Germline V lookup: CDR1 SGHTA, CDR2 FQGNSA. V shed 0 bases and J 2 bases; nucleotides not matched to a gene: 3. This CDR3 has 16 residues. The chain's CDR3 is CASSLAASGNTDTQYF. The CDR3 nucleotides read TGTGCCAGCAGCTTAGCAGCTAGCGGGAACACAGATACGCAGTATTTT.

This clone has a handful of counts. The chain couples TRBV6-2 or TRBV6-3 to TRBJ1-2; D may be TRBD1 (6 bases). CDR3 size: 15 residues. V was trimmed by 5 bases and J by 4 bases, leaving 17 bases between them. Germline values: CDR1 MNHEY, CDR2 SVGEGT. The CDR3 region is CASSNQGTSVYGYTF. CDR3 DNA: TGTGCCAGCAGTAACCAGGGGACATCCGTCTATGGCTACACCTTC.

CDR3: CASRTELNTEAFF. The CDR3 bases are TGTGCCAGCCGGACAGAGCTGAACACTGAAGCTTTCTTT. The V call is TRBV19, the J call TRBJ1-1, with D possibly TRBD1 on 6 matching bases. V was trimmed by 9 bases and J by 0 bases, leaving 11 bases between them. Germline CDR1 reads LNHDA; CDR2 reads SQIVND (reference sequence). This CDR3 region has 13 residues.

The rearrangement uses TRBV30 and TRBJ1-2; TRBD1 aligns across 7 bases. This CDR3 spans 13 amino acids. CDR1 and CDR2 (germline): GTSNPN, SVGIG (reference sequence). V lost 5 bases to trimming and J lost 4 bases; unmatched junction nucleotides: 7. The CDR3 sequence: CAWARQGFYGYTF. In DNA, the CDR3 is TGTGCCTGGGCTCGACAGGGCTTCTATGGCTACACCTTC.

This clone came up once. This sequence joins TRBV20-1 and TRBJ1-1, with D unclear. V was cut by 3 bases and J by 1 base, with 0 bases left in between. Per the germline V gene, CDR1 is DFQATT and CDR2 is SNEGSKA (reference sequence). The CDR3 extends over 10 amino acids. The CDR3 sequence: CSARNTEAFF. CDR3 coding DNA: TGCAGTGCTAGGAACACTGAAGCTTTCTTT.